The entry below gives a single T cell receptor beta chain sequence along with its context. The sample belongs to a study of blood T cell repertoires in COVID-19. Study summary: The analysed material was cDNA or gDNA that came from T cells, B-cell-depleted T cells, or PBMCs.

In the study's own analysis: Amplified reference gene primers provided the basis for estimating nucleated cell counts. Assay: immunoSEQ multiplex PCR; the TCRdb copy retains only in-frame clones and omits some. From that table come the V and J calls and clone size; the DNA was used to work out D and trimming. The sample has more than 200,000 clones, roughly 82% seen once. This CDR3 spans 16 amino acids. From germline, CDR1 is SGHTA and CDR2 FQGNSA. J gave up 5 bases and V 4 bases, and 4 bases lay outside the gene matches. The chain has TRBV7-2 and TRBJ2-3; the match to TRBD2 covers 15 bases. The clonotype originates from a woman aged 40 to 50 who had recovered from COVID-19. The source material was peripheral blood. CDR3 amino acids: CASSSRTSGGVDTQYF. CDR3 coding DNA: TGTGCCAGCAGCTCTAGGACTAGCGGGGGGGTAGATACGCAGTATTTT.